The 4 T cell receptor beta chains in this list originate from one sample, sequenced in a study of control samples from healthy donors and cancer patients. TCRdb keeps only in-frame clones here, not all; method: immunoSEQ multiplex PCR. The data contain about 140,000 clones, 70% to 90% of them seen just once; the ten biggest clones take up around 10%. Sequencing was carried out using blood. All receptors come from a woman in her thirties in good health.

This chain joins TRBV5-1 and TRBJ2-2; 8 bases match TRBD1. The CDR3 sequence is 14 residues long. Germline CDR1 SGHRS, CDR2 YFSETQ. V trimming: 5 bases; J trimming: 3 bases; junction bases outside the gene matches: 3. The CDR3 bases are TGCGCCAGCAGGGACAGGGCGGACACCGGGGAGCTGTTTTTT. This codes for CASRDRADTGELFF.

V and J are TRBV19 and TRBJ2-7; D may correspond to TRBD1 or TRBD2 (7 bases each). The CDR3 runs 14 residues. Per germline, CDR1 LNHDA and CDR2 SQIVND (reference sequence). Trimming shortened V by 3 bases and J by 6 bases, and 15 bases separated the two germline ends. The chain's CDR3 is CASSIRGGTSEQYF. CDR3 nucleotide sequence: TGTGCCAGTAGTATCAGGGGGGGGACATCCGAGCAGTACTTC.

This chain links TRBV18 with TRBJ2-1, with 10 bases aligning to TRBD2. The CDR3 length is 15 residues. Germline V CDR1 and CDR2: KGHSH, LQKENI. The V segment lost 1 base and the J segment 4 bases; nucleotides outside the gene matches: 1. The DNA of the CDR3 is TGTGCCAGCTCACCACTACTAGCGGGATACAATGAGCAGTTCTTC. Residues: CASSPLLAGYNEQFF.

Points on this clone: The same CDR3 arises from other DNA sequences in this sample as well. The V call is TRBV27, the J call TRBJ2-1; D may be TRBD2 (6 bases). Germline loops: CDR1 MNHEY, CDR2 SMNVEV (reference sequence). The CDR3 runs to 15 residues. The V end was cut by 4 bases, the J end by 0 bases, with 10 bases between. The CDR3 loop reads CASSSRDSSYNEQFF. The CDR3 bases are TGTGCCAGCAGTTCTCGGGACTCCTCCTACAATGAGCAGTTCTTC.